Listed below are T cell receptor beta chains from one sample, sequenced in a study of T cell responses to AZD1222 COVID-19 vaccine. Repertoires were generated with immunoSEQ multiplex PCR, while TCRdb's copy carries only in-frame clones and drops some. The sample records 150,000 or so clones, around nine tenths being singletons. Sequenced here: peripheral blood, sampled on day 0 of AZD1222 vaccination. The receptor source for this set is an adult in good health. Both conserved end residues are part of each CDR3. D genes are given only for firm matches. A clone size is listed for some rows: how often the clone was seen (once, few, many), or a class if it is expanded.

cdr3_nt | cdr3_aa | v_call | clone_size | j_call | d_call
TGTGCCAGTAGCACTAGCGGGAGTTGGACCTACAATGAGCAGTTCTTC | CASSTSGSWTYNEQFF | TRBV19 | - | TRBJ2-1 | TRBD2
TGTGCCAGCAGCTCGACCACTCCGGGACAGAACTATGGCTACACCTTC | CASSSTTPGQNYGYTF | TRBV7-8 | - | TRBJ1-2 | TRBD1
TGTGCCAGTACGGAGAAGCGGGGACAGAAGCAGTTCTTC | CASTEKRGQKQFF | TRBV19 | - | TRBJ2-1 | -
TGTGCCAGCAGTTTATATGGTGGGGAGACCCAGTACTTC | CASSLYGGETQYF | TRBV28 | - | TRBJ2-5 | -
TGTGCCAGCAGCCATTATCTAGACCTAAGCGGGGAGCTGTTTTTT | CASSHYLDLSGELFF | TRBV3-1/TRBV3-2 | - | TRBJ2-2 | -
TGTGCCAGCAGCCAAGTGACAGGGGGCGCAAGCTATGGCTACACCTTC | CASSQVTGGASYGYTF | TRBV4-2 | - | TRBJ1-2 | TRBD1
TGCGCCAGCAGGGCGGGGGTTGACACCGGGGAGCTGTTTTTT | CASRAGVDTGELFF | TRBV5-1 | - | TRBJ2-2 | TRBD2
TGCGCCAGCAGCCAAGGGACAGGGATGAACACTGAAGCTTTCTTT | CASSQGTGMNTEAFF | TRBV4-3 | once | TRBJ1-1 | TRBD1
TGCGCCAGCAGCCCCGGGACTAGCGGGAGGGTGAGTGAGCAGTACTTC | CASSPGTSGRVSEQYF | TRBV4-1 | few | TRBJ2-7 | TRBD2
TGTGCCAGCAGCTTTCAGGCGGGAGTTGACAATGAGCAGTTCTTC | CASSFQAGVDNEQFF | TRBV7-6 | many | TRBJ2-1 | TRBD2
TGTGCCAGCAGCCCACTTAGGAAGCGGGAGAACGAGCAGTACTTC | CASSPLRKRENEQYF | TRBV11-2 | - | TRBJ2-7 | TRBD2
TGTGCCAGCAGCTCGCCCACTGAAGCTTTCTTT | CASSSPTEAFF | TRBV5-4 | - | TRBJ1-1 | -
TGTGCCAGCAGTTTCCGACTAGCTAGTAAGAGAACAGATACGCAGTATTTT | CASSFRLASKRTDTQYF | TRBV27 | - | TRBJ2-3 | TRBD2
TGTGCCAGCAGCTCCCGACAGCAAGAGACCCAGTACTTC | CASSSRQQETQYF | TRBV5-4 | - | TRBJ2-5 | -
TGTGCCAGCAGCTTATCTAGCGGGAGGGAACTTTACAATGAGCAGTTCTTC | CASSLSSGRELYNEQFF | TRBV13 | - | TRBJ2-1 | TRBD2
TGTGCCAGCAGCTTGAGCGAGGGCCCCTACGAGCAGTACTTC | CASSLSEGPYEQYF | TRBV5-4 | - | TRBJ2-7 | -
TGTGCCAGCAGACCCCCCGGACAGAGATATGGCTACACCTTC | CASRPPGQRYGYTF | TRBV6-6 | - | TRBJ1-2 | -
TGTGCCAGCAGCTTTGAGCCCACCGGGGAGCTGTTTTTT | CASSFEPTGELFF | TRBV7-8 | - | TRBJ2-2 | -
TGTGCCAGCAGCCCCACTAGCGGGAGGGCCCGCCCATACGAGCAGTACTTC | CASSPTSGRARPYEQYF | TRBV2 | once | TRBJ2-7 | TRBD2
TGTGCCAGTCGAGCTGTGGCCGGAGGGTACGAGCAGTACTTC | CASRAVAGGYEQYF | TRBV19 | - | TRBJ2-7 | -
TGCGCCAGCAGCCAAGTAGCGGGGAAAGCGGGAGGACACAATGAGCAGTTCTTC | CASSQVAGKAGGHNEQFF | TRBV4-3 | - | TRBJ2-1 | TRBD2
TGTGCCAGCTCACCGCAACTGTCGTCAGGACAGGGGTACGAGCAGTACTTC | CASSPQLSSGQGYEQYF | TRBV18 | - | TRBJ2-7 | TRBD1
TGTGCCAGCAGCTTCAAAGGCCCTTTAGGTGGCGGAGACTACGAGCAGTACTTC | CASSFKGPLGGGDYEQYF | TRBV7-9 | - | TRBJ2-7 | -
TGTGCCAGCAGCGGGGAAACAGGGGCCACAGATACGCAGTATTTT | CASSGETGATDTQYF | TRBV9 | - | TRBJ2-3 | TRBD1
TGTGCCTGGAACAAACAGGGTGGCAATCAGCCCCAGCATTTT | CAWNKQGGNQPQHF | TRBV30 | few | TRBJ1-5 | -
TGCGCCAGCAGCCAAGGGGGGAACTCCTACGAGCAGTACTTC | CASSQGGNSYEQYF | TRBV4-3 | - | TRBJ2-7 | -
TGTGCCAGCAGCTCACAGGGACAGGGGACTGCTCAGTACTTC | CASSSQGQGTAQYF | TRBV9 | - | TRBJ2-5 | TRBD1
TGTGCCAGCAGCGATTCCAGGGGGCGCCTCCAGCCCCAGCATTTT | CASSDSRGRLQPQHF | TRBV6-6 | - | TRBJ1-5 | TRBD1
TGTGCCAGCAGCTCCTTCCAGGAGATTATAACTGAAGCTTTCTTT | CASSSFQEIITEAFF | TRBV11-2 | - | TRBJ1-1 | -
TGTGCCAGCAGCTCGACTAGCGGAGACTACGAGCAGTACTTC | CASSSTSGDYEQYF | TRBV13 | - | TRBJ2-7 | TRBD2
TGTGCCGGACTCCAGGGGACGGACCTGTTCTTC | CAGLQGTDLFF | TRBV6-5 | once | TRBJ2-1 | -
TGTGCCAGCAGTGAACTAGCGGGAAAAGAGACCCAGTACTTC | CASSELAGKETQYF | TRBV2 | - | TRBJ2-5 | TRBD2